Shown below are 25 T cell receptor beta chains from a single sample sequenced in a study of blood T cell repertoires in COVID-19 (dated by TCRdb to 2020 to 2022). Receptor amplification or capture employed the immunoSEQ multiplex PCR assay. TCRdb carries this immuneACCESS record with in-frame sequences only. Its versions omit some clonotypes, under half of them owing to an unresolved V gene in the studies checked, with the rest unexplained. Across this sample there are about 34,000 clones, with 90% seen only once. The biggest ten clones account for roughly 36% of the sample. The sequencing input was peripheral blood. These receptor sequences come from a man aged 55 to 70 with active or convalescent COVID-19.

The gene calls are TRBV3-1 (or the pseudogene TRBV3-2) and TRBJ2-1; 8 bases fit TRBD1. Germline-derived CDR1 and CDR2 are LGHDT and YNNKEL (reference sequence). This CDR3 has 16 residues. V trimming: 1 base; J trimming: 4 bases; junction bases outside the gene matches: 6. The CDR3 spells CASSQASGGLYNEQFF. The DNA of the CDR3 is TGTGCCAGCAGCCAAGCTTCAGGGGGCCTATACAATGAGCAGTTCTTC.

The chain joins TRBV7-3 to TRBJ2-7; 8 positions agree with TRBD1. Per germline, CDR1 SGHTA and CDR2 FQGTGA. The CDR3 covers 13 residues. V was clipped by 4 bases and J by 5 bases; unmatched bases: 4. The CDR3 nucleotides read TGTGCCAGCAGCTCAGGACAGGGCGACGAGCAGTACTTC. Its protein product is CASSSGQGDEQYF.

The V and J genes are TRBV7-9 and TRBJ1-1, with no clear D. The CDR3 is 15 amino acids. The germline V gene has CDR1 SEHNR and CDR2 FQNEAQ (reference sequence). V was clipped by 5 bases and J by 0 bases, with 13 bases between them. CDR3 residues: CASSTTHFMNTEAFF. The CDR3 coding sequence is TGTGCCAGCAGCACAACACATTTCATGAACACTGAAGCTTTCTTT.

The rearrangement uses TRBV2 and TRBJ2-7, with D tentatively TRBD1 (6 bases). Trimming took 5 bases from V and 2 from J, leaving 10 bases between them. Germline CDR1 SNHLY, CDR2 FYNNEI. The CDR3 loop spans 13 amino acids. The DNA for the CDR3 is TGTGCCAGCAGTCGACAGGAGACCTACGAGCAGTACTTC. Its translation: CASSRQETYEQYF.

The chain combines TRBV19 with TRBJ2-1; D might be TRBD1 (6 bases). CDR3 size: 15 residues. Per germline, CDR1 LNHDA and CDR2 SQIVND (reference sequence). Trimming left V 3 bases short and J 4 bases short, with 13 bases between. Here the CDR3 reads CASSIRPGAYNEQFF. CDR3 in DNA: TGTGCCAGTAGTATCCGGCCAGGGGCTTACAATGAGCAGTTCTTC.

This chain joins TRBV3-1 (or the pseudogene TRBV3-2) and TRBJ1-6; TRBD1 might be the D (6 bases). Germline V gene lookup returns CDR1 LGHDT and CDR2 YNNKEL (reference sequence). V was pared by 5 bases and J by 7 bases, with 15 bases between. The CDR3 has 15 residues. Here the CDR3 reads CASSLTTGKNSPLHF. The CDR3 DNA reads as TGTGCCAGCAGCTTGACGACAGGAAAAAATTCACCCCTCCACTTT.

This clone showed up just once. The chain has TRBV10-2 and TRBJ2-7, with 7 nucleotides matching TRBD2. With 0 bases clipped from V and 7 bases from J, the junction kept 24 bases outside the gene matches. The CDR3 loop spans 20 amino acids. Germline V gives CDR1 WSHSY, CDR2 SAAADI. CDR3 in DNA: TGCGCCAGCAGTGAGTCGTTGGGACGGGGTAGGGACTACTGGGTGGAGGAGCAGTACTTC. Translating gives CASSESLGRGRDYWVEEQYF.

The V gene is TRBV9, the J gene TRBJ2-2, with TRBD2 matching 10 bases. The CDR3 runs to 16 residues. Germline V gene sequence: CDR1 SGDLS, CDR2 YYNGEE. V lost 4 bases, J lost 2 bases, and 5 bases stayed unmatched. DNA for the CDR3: TGTGCCAGCAGCTGGAGCGGGAGGGCCAACACCGGGGAGCTGTTTTTT. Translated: CASSWSGRANTGELFF. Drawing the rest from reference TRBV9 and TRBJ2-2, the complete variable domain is DSGVTQTPKHLITATGQRVTLRCSPRSGDLSVYWYQQSLDQGLQFLIQYYNGEERAKGNILERFSAQQFPDLHSELNLSSLELGDSALYFCASSWSGRANTGELFFGEGSRLTVL.

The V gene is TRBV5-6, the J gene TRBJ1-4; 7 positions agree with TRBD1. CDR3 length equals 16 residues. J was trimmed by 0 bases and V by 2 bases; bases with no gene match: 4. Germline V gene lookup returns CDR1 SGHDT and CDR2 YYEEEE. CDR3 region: CASSFGQATTNEKLFF. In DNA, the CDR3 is TGTGCCAGCAGCTTCGGACAGGCAACAACTAATGAAAAACTGTTTTTT.

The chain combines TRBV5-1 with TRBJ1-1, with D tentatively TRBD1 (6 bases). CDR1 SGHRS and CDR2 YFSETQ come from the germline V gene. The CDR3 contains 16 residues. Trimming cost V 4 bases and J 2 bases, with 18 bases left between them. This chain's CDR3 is CASSEQGLNINTEAFF. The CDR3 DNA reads TGCGCCAGCAGCGAACAGGGTCTTAACATCAACACTGAAGCTTTCTTT.

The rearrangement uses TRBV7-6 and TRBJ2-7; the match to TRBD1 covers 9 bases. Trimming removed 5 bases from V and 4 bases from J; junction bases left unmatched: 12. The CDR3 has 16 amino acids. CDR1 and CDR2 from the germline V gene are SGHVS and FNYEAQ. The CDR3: CASSTDHTGGRYEQYF. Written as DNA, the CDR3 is TGTGCCAGCAGCACCGACCACACAGGGGGCAGGTACGAGCAGTACTTC.

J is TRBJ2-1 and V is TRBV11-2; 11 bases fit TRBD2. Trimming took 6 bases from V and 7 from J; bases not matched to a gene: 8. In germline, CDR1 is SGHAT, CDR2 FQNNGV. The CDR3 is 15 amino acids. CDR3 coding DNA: TGTGCCAGCAGTTTTACTAGCGGGAGTGGTAATGAGCAGTTCTTC. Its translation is CASSFTSGSGNEQFF.

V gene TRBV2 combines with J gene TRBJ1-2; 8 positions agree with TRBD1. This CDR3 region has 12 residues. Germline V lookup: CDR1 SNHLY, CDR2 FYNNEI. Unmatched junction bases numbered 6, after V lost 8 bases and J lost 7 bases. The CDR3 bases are TGTGCCAGCCGGGGACAGGCTGCTGGCTACACCTTC. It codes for CASRGQAAGYTF.

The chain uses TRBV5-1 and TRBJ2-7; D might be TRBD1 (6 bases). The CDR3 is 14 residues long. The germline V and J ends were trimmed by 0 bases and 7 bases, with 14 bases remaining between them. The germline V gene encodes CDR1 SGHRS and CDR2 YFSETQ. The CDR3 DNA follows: TGCGCCAGCAGCTTGGAACAGGGTTTCGTAGAGCAGTACTTC. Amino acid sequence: CASSLEQGFVEQYF.

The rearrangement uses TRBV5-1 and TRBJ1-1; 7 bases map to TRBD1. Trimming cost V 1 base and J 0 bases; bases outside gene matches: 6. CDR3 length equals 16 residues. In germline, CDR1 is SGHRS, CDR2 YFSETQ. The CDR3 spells CASSLWQGEVNTEAFF. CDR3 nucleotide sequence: TGCGCCAGCAGCTTGTGGCAGGGGGAGGTGAACACTGAAGCTTTCTTT.

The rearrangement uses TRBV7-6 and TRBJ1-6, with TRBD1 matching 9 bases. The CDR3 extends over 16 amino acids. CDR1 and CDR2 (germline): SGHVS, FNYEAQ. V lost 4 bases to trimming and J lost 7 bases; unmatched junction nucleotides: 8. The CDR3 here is CASSYRTGVENSPLHF. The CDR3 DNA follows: TGTGCCAGCAGCTACCGGACAGGGGTCGAGAATTCACCCCTCCACTTT.

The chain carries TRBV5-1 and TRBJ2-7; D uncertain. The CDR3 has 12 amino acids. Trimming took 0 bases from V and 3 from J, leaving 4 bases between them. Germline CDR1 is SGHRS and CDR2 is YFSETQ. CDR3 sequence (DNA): TGCGCCAGCAGCTTGGAATACTACGAGCAGTACTTC. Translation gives CASSLEYYEQYF.

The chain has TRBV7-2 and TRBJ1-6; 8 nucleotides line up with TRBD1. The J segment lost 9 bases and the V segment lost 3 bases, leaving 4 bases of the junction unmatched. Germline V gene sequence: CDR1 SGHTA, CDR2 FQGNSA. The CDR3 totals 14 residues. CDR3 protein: CASSFGRGRSPLHF. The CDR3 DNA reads TGTGCCAGCAGCTTCGGCAGGGGGCGTTCACCCCTCCACTTT.

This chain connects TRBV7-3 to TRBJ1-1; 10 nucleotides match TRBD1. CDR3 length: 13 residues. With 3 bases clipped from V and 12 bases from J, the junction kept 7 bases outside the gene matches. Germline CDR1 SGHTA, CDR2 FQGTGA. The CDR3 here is CASSFGTGERTFF. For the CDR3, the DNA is TGTGCCAGCAGCTTTGGGACAGGGGAGAGGACTTTCTTT.

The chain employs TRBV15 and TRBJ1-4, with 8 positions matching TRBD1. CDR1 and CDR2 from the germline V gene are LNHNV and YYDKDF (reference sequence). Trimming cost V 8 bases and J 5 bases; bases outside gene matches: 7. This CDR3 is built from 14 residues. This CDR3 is CATGRDRGNEKLFF. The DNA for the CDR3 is TGTGCCACCGGACGAGACAGGGGAAATGAAAAACTGTTTTTT. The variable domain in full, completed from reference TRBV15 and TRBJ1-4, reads DAMVIQNPRYQVTQFGKPVTLSCSQTLNHNVMYWYQQKSSQAPKLLFHYYDKDFNNEADTPDNFQSRRPNTSFCFLDIRSPGLGDTAMYLCATGRDRGNEKLFFGSGTQLSVL.

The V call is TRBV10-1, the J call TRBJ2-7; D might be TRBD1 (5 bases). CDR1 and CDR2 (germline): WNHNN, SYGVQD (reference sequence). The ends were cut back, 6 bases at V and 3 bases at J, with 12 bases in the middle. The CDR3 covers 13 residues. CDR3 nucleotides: TGCGCCAGCAGAGAAGGGCAGGGCTACGAGCAGTACTTC. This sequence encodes CASREGQGYEQYF.

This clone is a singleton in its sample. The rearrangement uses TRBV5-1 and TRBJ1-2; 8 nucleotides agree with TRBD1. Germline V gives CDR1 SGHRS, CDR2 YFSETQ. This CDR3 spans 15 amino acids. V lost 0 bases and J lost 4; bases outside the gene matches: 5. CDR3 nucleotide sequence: TGCGCCAGCAGCTTGGGTACAGGGGGAGTCTATGGCTACACCTTC. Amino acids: CASSLGTGGVYGYTF.

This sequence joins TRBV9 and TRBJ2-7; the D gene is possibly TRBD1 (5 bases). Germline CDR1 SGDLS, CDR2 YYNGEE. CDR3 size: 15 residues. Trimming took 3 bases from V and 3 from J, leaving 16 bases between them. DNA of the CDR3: TGTGCCAGCAGCGAAAGGGCAGGGTCCTTCTACGAGCAGTACTTC. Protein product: CASSERAGSFYEQYF.

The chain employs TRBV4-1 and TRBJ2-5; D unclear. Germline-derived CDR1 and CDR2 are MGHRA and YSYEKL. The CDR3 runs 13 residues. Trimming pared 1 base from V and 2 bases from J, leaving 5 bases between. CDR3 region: CASSQVFQETQYF. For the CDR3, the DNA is TGCGCCAGCAGCCAAGTATTTCAAGAGACCCAGTACTTC.

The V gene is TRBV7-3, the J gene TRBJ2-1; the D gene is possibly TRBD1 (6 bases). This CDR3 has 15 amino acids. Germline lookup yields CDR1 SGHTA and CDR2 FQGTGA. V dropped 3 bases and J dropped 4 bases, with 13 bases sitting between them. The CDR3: CASSLRQDPYNEQFF. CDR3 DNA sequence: TGTGCCAGCAGCTTGCGACAGGACCCGTACAATGAGCAGTTCTTC.